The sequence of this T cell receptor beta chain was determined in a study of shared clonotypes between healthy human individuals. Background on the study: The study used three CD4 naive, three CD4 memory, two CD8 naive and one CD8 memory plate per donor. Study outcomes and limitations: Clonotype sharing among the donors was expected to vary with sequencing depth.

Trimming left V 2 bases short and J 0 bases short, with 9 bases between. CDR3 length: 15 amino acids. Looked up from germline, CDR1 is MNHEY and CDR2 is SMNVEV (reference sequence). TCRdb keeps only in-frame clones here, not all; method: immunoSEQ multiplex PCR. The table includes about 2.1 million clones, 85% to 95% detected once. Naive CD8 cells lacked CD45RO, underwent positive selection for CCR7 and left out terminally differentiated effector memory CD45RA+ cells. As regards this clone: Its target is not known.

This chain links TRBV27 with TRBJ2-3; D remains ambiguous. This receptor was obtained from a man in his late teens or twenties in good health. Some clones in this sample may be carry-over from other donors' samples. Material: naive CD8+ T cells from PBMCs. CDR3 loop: CASSLKLTSTDTQYF. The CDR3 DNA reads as TGTGCCAGCAGTTTAAAGCTGACCAGCACAGATACGCAGTATTTT.